This entry is about one TCR beta chain. MiXCR was run by TCRdb on the RT-PCR reads, yielding one entry per CDR3 protein. This table holds 650,000 to 800,000 distinct CDR3 sequences, around 14% found once. Trimming took 4 bases from V and 10 from J, leaving 13 bases between them. The CDR3 loop spans 12 amino acids. The receptor comes from a female donor in good health, serving as a healthy control. The source material was memory CD4+ T cells from blood. V gene TRBV12-3 or TRBV12-4 combines with J gene TRBJ1-2; D possibly corresponds to TRBD1 (5 bases). CDR3 coding DNA: TGTGCCAGCAGTTCGGACGGGGGGGTCTACACCTTC. Translating it yields CASSSDGGVYTF.